The 9 T cell receptor beta chains below come from one sample, sequenced in a study of cytomegalovirus exposure and HLA in healthy donors. The PCR was carried out with 60 Vbeta primers and 13 Jbeta primers. The repertoire was sequenced with immunoSEQ multiplex PCR; TCRdb's copy has only in-frame clones and lacks some. The sample records under 140,000 clones, approximately 83% being singletons. The source material was PBMCs. These receptor sequences come from a middle-aged man in good health and CMV-seronegative.

The chain couples TRBV6-5 to TRBJ1-5; no firm D call. Trimming cost V 5 bases and J 8 bases, with 16 bases left between them. The CDR3 runs to 14 residues. Germline CDR1 MNHEY, CDR2 SVGAGI. The CDR3, as DNA: TGTGCCAGCAGTCCCGACGGTAGCTCGAAGCCCCAGCATTTT. Amino acid sequence: CASSPDGSSKPQHF.

This chain links TRBV28 with TRBJ2-1, with 13 bases lining up with TRBD2. The CDR3 loop spans 19 amino acids. Trimming removed 10 bases from V and 4 bases from J; junction bases left unmatched: 19. The V gene's germline CDR1 is MDHEN and CDR2 SYDVKM. The DNA of the CDR3 is TGTGCCACCAAGTTCGAGTCGCGGACTAGCGGGGGCCTATACAATGAGCAGTTCTTC. Protein sequence: CATKFESRTSGGLYNEQFF.

The genes are TRBV6-5 and TRBJ2-1, with D possibly being TRBD1 (5 bases). Trimming shortened V by 8 bases and J by 9 bases, and 11 bases separated the two germline ends. From germline, CDR1 is MNHEY and CDR2 SVGAGI. The length of the CDR3 is 11 residues. This CDR3 reads CASGNRGEQFF. The CDR3 DNA reads TGTGCCAGCGGGAATAGGGGTGAGCAGTTCTTC.

The CDR3 spells CASSQGAGYTGELFF. Here the CDR3 DNA reads TGCGCCAGCAGCCAAGGGGCAGGCTACACCGGGGAGCTGTTTTTT. V is TRBV4-3 and J is TRBJ2-2; D unclear. The CDR3 consists of 15 residues. Looked up from germline, CDR1 is LGHNA and CDR2 is YSLEER. V lost 1 base and J 3 bases, leaving 9 bases between the germline ends.

The chain uses TRBV18 and TRBJ2-3, with D possibly being TRBD1 (6 bases). The length of the CDR3 is 15 residues. Per the germline V gene, CDR1 is KGHSH and CDR2 is LQKENI. Trimming shortened V by 6 bases and J by 3 bases, and 16 bases separated the two germline ends. This chain's CDR3 is CASSPDRSATDTQYF. CDR3 nucleotide sequence: TGTGCCAGCTCGCCCGACAGGTCAGCGACAGATACGCAGTATTTT.

The chain recombines TRBV2 with TRBJ2-6, with 9 bases fitting TRBD1. The CDR3 loop spans 15 amino acids. Unmatched junction bases numbered 2, after V lost 6 bases and J lost 2 bases. CDR1 and CDR2 (germline): SNHLY, FYNNEI. The CDR3 loop reads CASRTGGAGANVLTF. In DNA, the CDR3 is TGTGCCAGCAGGACAGGGGGAGCTGGGGCCAACGTCCTGACTTTC.

V usage is TRBV2 and J usage is TRBJ2-2; tentatively, D is TRBD1 (5 bases). Germline V gene lookup returns CDR1 SNHLY and CDR2 FYNNEI. Trimming cost V 4 bases and J 0 bases, with 9 bases left between them. This CDR3 spans 15 amino acids. CDR3 sequence (DNA): TGTGCCAGCAGTGGAGGCAGGGCGAACACCGGGGAGCTGTTTTTT. As protein: CASSGGRANTGELFF. Combining the CDR3 with reference TRBV2 and TRBJ2-2 gives the whole variable domain EPEVTQTPSHQVTQMGQEVILRCVPISNHLYFYWYRQILGQKVEFLVSFYNNEISEKSEIFDDQFSVERPDGSNFTLKIRSTKLEDSAMYFCASSGGRANTGELFFGEGSRLTVL.

The chain uses TRBV5-1 and TRBJ2-1; D gene uncertain. The V and J ends lost 3 bases and 5 bases respectively, with 9 bases between them. There are 13 residues in the CDR3. Germline V CDR1 and CDR2: SGHRS, YFSETQ. CDR3 protein: CASSSGWDNEQFF. CDR3 nucleotide sequence: TGCGCCAGCAGCTCCGGGTGGGACAATGAGCAGTTCTTC.

V gene TRBV10-3 combines with J gene TRBJ1-5, with D perhaps TRBD1 (5 bases). The CDR3 runs to 15 residues. Trimming cost V 3 bases and J 1 base, with 10 bases left between them. From germline, CDR1 is ENHRY and CDR2 SYGVKD. Here the CDR3 reads CAISDSGGSNQPQHF. The CDR3 nucleotides are TGTGCCATCAGTGATTCGGGGGGAAGCAATCAGCCCCAGCATTTT.